A selection of T cell receptor beta chains follows, all from one sample in a study of cytomegalovirus exposure and HLA in healthy donors. TCRdb's table, derived via immunoSEQ multiplex PCR, lists solely in-frame clones and lacks some. The sample lists about 150,000 clones; 82% were seen once. Sequenced: PBMCs. Source of these receptors: a woman aged 50 to 60 in good health and CMV-seropositive. Each CDR3 is given with its conserved first and last residue. A D gene is named only where the DNA matches it firmly. Some rows mark clone size as missing; the rest say once, few, many or name a class of expanded clone.

size: NA; V: TRBV5-1; D: NA; length: 15; J: TRBJ1-3; DNA: TGCGCCAGCAGCGGTACAGGAATCTCTGGAAACACCATATATTTT; CDR3: CASSGTGISGNTIYF
size: NA; V: TRBV29-1; D: NA; length: 13; J: TRBJ1-2; DNA: TGCAGCGTTGAAGAGGACACTACTAATGGCTACACCTTC; CDR3: CSVEEDTTNGYTF
size: NA; V: TRBV5-1; D: TRBD1; length: 15; J: TRBJ1-1; DNA: TGCGCCAGCAGCGGTTCCGGGACAGTGAACACTGAAGCTTTCTTT; CDR3: CASSGSGTVNTEAFF
size: NA; V: TRBV7-8; D: NA; length: 15; J: TRBJ1-5; DNA: TGTGCCAGCAGCTTGGGGGGGCGGCCAGGCGAGCCCCAGCATTTT; CDR3: CASSLGGRPGEPQHF
size: NA; V: TRBV7-9; D: NA; length: 14; J: TRBJ2-7; DNA: TGTGCCAGCAGCTTAGACAGTAACTCCTACGAGCAGTACTTC; CDR3: CASSLDSNSYEQYF
size: NA; V: TRBV11-2; D: NA; length: 13; J: TRBJ1-6; DNA: TGTGCCAGCAGCTTTATGGCTGGTTCACCCCTCCACTTT; CDR3: CASSFMAGSPLHF
size: NA; V: TRBV30; D: NA; length: 14; J: TRBJ2-7; DNA: TGTGCCTGGAGTGTAGACAGTAGACCCTACGAGCAGTACTTC; CDR3: CAWSVDSRPYEQYF
size: NA; V: TRBV5-6; D: TRBD1; length: 14; J: TRBJ1-5; DNA: TGTGCCAGCAGCTTTGGCCCAGGGGGTGAGCCCCAGCATTTT; CDR3: CASSFGPGGEPQHF
size: NA; V: TRBV27; D: TRBD1; length: 15; J: TRBJ2-2; DNA: TGTGCCAGCAGTTCCCCAGGGGGCAACACCGGGGAGCTGTTTTTT; CDR3: CASSSPGGNTGELFF
size: NA; V: TRBV6-5; D: TRBD2; length: 15; J: TRBJ2-2; DNA: TGTGCCAGCAGTATACTAGCGGGGGGGAGTGGGGAGCTGTTTTTT; CDR3: CASSILAGGSGELFF
size: NA; V: TRBV10-2; D: TRBD1; length: 14; J: TRBJ1-1; DNA: TGCGCCAGCAGTGAGTCGACAGGGACCCCCGAAGCTTTCTTT; CDR3: CASSESTGTPEAFF
size: NA; V: TRBV4-1; D: TRBD1; length: 14; J: TRBJ1-6; DNA: TGCGCCAGCAGCCTTGGGGACAGGGATTCACCCCTCCACTTT; CDR3: CASSLGDRDSPLHF
size: NA; V: TRBV5-6; D: NA; length: 13; J: TRBJ1-2; DNA: TGTGCCAGCAGCTTGGGGCAGGGTCGGGGCTACACCTTC; CDR3: CASSLGQGRGYTF
size: NA; V: TRBV6-5; D: NA; length: 13; J: TRBJ1-2; DNA: TGTGCCAGCAGTTACTCTAGGGGCTATGGCTACACCTTC; CDR3: CASSYSRGYGYTF
size: NA; V: TRBV18; D: TRBD1; length: 13; J: TRBJ1-1; DNA: TGTGCCAGCTCACCGGGACAGGACACTGAAGCTTTCTTT; CDR3: CASSPGQDTEAFF
size: few; V: TRBV29-1; D: NA; length: 12; J: TRBJ1-5; DNA: TGCAGCGCTGGACAGCCCAATCAGCCCCAGCATTTT; CDR3: CSAGQPNQPQHF
size: NA; V: TRBV6-4; D: TRBD1; length: 15; J: TRBJ1-5; DNA: TGTGCCAGCATGACAGGACAGGGAAGCAATCAGCCCCAGCATTTT; CDR3: CASMTGQGSNQPQHF
size: NA; V: TRBV2; D: NA; length: 14; J: TRBJ2-7; DNA: TGTGCCAGCAGGAGGGACACCGGCTCCTACGAGCAGTACTTC; CDR3: CASRRDTGSYEQYF
size: NA; V: TRBV29-1; D: NA; length: 12; J: TRBJ1-1; DNA: TGCAGCGTAGCGCAGATGAACACTGAAGCTTTCTTT; CDR3: CSVAQMNTEAFF
size: NA; V: TRBV10-2; D: TRBD2; length: 16; J: TRBJ2-1; DNA: TGCGCCAGCAGTCATAGCGGGGGGGCCTTGGGCCATGAGCAGTTCTTC; CDR3: CASSHSGGALGHEQFF
size: NA; V: TRBV12-2; D: NA; length: 15; J: TRBJ1-1; DNA: TGTGCAAGCCATTACAGGGGGCTCTCGAACACTGAAGCTTTCTTT; CDR3: CASHYRGLSNTEAFF
size: NA; V: TRBV14; D: NA; length: 17; J: TRBJ2-3; DNA: TGTGCCAGCAGCCAAGATCTAGGAGAAGCAGAGACAGATACGCAGTATTTT; CDR3: CASSQDLGEAETDTQYF
size: once; V: TRBV2; D: TRBD1; length: 15; J: TRBJ1-5; DNA: TGTGCCAGCAGCGGACAGGGGGCGTCGGGTCAGCCCCAGCATTTT; CDR3: CASSGQGASGQPQHF
size: NA; V: TRBV30; D: NA; length: 13; J: TRBJ1-1; DNA: TGTGCCTGGACTCACAGAAAGAACACTGAAGCTTTCTTT; CDR3: CAWTHRKNTEAFF
size: NA; V: TRBV30; D: TRBD1; length: 13; J: TRBJ2-1; DNA: TGTGCCTGGATGGACAGGAGGAACAATGAGCAGTTCTTC; CDR3: CAWMDRRNNEQFF
size: NA; V: TRBV28; D: NA; length: 14; J: TRBJ1-2; DNA: TGTGCCAGCAGTTTACATACCGGTAACTATGGCTACACCTTC; CDR3: CASSLHTGNYGYTF
size: NA; V: TRBV27; D: NA; length: 14; J: TRBJ1-5; DNA: TGTGCCAGCAGTTCGGGGGGTAGCAATCAGCCCCAGCATTTT; CDR3: CASSSGGSNQPQHF
size: NA; V: TRBV30; D: NA; length: 13; J: TRBJ2-3; DNA: TGTGCCTGGAATTACGGGGGTGGAGATACGCAGTATTTT; CDR3: CAWNYGGGDTQYF
size: once; V: TRBV19; D: TRBD2; length: 16; J: TRBJ2-3; DNA: TGTGCCAGTAGTATACCTAGCGGGGAGGTCACAGATACGCAGTATTTT; CDR3: CASSIPSGEVTDTQYF
size: NA; V: TRBV7-2; D: NA; length: 13; J: TRBJ1-5; DNA: TGTGCCAGCAGCCAAGCGGCTAATCAGCCCCAGCATTTT; CDR3: CASSQAANQPQHF
size: NA; V: TRBV7-2; D: TRBD1; length: 14; J: TRBJ2-7; DNA: TGTGCCAGCAGCCCAAGACAGGGTTGGTACGAGCAGTACTTC; CDR3: CASSPRQGWYEQYF
size: NA; V: TRBV10-3; D: NA; length: 14; J: TRBJ2-3; DNA: TGTGCCATCTGGGCGGGGGCGAACACAGATACGCAGTATTTT; CDR3: CAIWAGANTDTQYF
size: NA; V: TRBV10-3; D: NA; length: 13; J: TRBJ1-1; DNA: TGTGCCATCACCAGACAGCCAAACACTGAAGCTTTCTTT; CDR3: CAITRQPNTEAFF
size: NA; V: TRBV5-1; D: NA; length: 12; J: TRBJ1-1; DNA: TGCGCCAGCAGCCCGGGGAGGCCCGAGGCTTTCTTT; CDR3: CASSPGRPEAFF